This TCR beta chain was identified in a study of human T cells and chemical hapten exposure. Study in general: DPC at 0.01% went onto the upper back in patch tests, read at 6 days.

This clonotype has just a few counts. Antigen unknown. Findings of the study overall: Donors, who had alopecia, may show an immune response that differs from healthy people's.

V lost 5 bases and J 5 bases, leaving 15 bases between the germline ends. The germline gives CDR1 SEHNR, CDR2 FQNEAQ (reference sequence). The CDR3 runs 14 residues. Regarding time point: patch test 1, 2 weeks after DPC sensitization. The treatment is: therapeutic diphenylcyclopropenone sensitization with weekly scalp DPC. Total RNA was extracted from unfractionated whole blood. TCRdb ran MiXCR on the RACE reads and lists one entry per CDR3 protein. Among some 350,000 distinct CDR3 sequences listed, around 7% were seen once. The chain couples TRBV7-9 to TRBJ2-5; D may correspond to TRBD1 or TRBD2 (5 bases each). The sample in question was whole blood, obtained in connection with sensitization to the hapten diphenylcyclopropenone (DPC). The sequence was collected from a woman aged 18-29 years with alopecia areata. Some clones in this sample may be carry-over from other donors' samples. The CDR3 DNA sequence: TGTGCCAGCAGCCCTGGGGCGGGCCGGGAGACCCAGTACTTC. This gives the protein CASSPGAGRETQYF.